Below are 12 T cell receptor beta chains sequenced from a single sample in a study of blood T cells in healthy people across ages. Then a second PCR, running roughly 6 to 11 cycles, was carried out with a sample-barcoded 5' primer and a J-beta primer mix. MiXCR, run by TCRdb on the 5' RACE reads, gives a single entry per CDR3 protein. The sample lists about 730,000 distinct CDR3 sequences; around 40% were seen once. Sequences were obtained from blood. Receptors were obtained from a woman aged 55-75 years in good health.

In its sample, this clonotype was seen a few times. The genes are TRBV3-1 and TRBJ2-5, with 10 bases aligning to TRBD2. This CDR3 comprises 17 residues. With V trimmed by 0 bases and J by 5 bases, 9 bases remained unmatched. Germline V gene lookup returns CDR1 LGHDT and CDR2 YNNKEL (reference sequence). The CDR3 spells CASSQEVGSGGWETQYF. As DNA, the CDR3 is TGTGCCAGCAGCCAAGAAGTGGGTAGCGGGGGGTGGGAGACCCAGTACTTC.

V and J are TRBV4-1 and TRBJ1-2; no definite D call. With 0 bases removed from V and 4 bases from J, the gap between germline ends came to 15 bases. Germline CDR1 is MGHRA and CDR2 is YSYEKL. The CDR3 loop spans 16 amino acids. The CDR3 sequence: CASSQDGWQTVYGYTF. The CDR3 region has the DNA TGCGCCAGCAGCCAAGATGGATGGCAGACGGTCTATGGCTACACCTTC.

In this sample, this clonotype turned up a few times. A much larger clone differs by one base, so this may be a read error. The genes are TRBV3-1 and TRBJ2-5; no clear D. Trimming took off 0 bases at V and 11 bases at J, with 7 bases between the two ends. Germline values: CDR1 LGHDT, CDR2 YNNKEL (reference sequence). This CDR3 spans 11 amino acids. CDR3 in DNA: TGTGCCAGCAGCCAAGAATCTCTGCAGTACTTC. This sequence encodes CASSQESLQYF.

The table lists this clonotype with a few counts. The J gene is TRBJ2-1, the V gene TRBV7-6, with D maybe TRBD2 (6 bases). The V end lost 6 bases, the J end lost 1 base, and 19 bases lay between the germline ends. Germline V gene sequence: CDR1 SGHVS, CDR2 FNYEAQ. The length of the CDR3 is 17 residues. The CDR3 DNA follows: TGTGCCAGCAGGGGCTTCGGGAGTGGAGGGTCCTACAATGAGCAGTTCTTC. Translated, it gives CASRGFGSGGSYNEQFF.

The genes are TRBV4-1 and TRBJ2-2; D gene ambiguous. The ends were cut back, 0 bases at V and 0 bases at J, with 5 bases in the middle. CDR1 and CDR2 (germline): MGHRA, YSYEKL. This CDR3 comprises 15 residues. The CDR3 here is CASSQDAANTGELFF. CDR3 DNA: TGCGCCAGCAGCCAAGATGCGGCGAACACCGGGGAGCTGTTTTTT.

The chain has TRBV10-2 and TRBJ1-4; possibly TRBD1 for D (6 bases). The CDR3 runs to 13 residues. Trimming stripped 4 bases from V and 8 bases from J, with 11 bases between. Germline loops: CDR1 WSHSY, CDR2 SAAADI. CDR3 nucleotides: TGCGCCAGCAGTGTCCCAGGGGAGGAAAAACTGTTTTTT. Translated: CASSVPGEEKLFF.

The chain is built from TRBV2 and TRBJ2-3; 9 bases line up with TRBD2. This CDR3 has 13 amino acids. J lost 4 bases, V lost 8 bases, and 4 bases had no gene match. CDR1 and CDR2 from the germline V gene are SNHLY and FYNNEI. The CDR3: CASETSGADTQYF. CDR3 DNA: TGTGCCAGCGAGACTAGCGGAGCAGATACGCAGTATTTT.

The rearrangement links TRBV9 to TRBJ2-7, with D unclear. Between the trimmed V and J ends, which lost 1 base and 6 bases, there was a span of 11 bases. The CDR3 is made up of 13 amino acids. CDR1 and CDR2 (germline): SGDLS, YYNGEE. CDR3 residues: CASSVNGNCEQYF. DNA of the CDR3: TGTGCCAGCAGCGTAAATGGGAACTGCGAGCAGTACTTC. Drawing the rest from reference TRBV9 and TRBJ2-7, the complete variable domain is DSGVTQTPKHLITATGQRVTLRCSPRSGDLSVYWYQQSLDQGLQFLIQYYNGEERAKGNILERFSAQQFPDLHSELNLSSLELGDSALYFCASSVNGNCEQYFGPGTRLTVT.

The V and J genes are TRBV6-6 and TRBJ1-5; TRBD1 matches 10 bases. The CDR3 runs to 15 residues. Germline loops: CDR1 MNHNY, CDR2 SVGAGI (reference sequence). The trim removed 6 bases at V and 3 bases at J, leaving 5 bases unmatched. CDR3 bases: TGTGCCAGCAGCGGACAGGGGGGCCTCAATCAGCCCCAGCATTTT. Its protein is CASSGQGGLNQPQHF.

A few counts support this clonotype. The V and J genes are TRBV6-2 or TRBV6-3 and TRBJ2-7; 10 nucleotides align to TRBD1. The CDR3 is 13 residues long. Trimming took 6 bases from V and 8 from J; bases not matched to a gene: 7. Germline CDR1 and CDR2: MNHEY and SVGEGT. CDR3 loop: CASSLRDRGKQYF. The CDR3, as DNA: TGTGCCAGCAGCCTCCGGGACAGGGGAAAGCAGTACTTC.

The CDR3 sequence is CASSQRGPPAGEQYF. CDR3 bases: TGTGCCAGCAGTCAGCGGGGTCCTCCGGCTGGTGAGCAGTACTTC. The genes are TRBV6-2 or TRBV6-3 and TRBJ2-7; the match to TRBD2 covers 7 bases. With 5 bases clipped from V and 7 bases from J, the junction kept 14 bases outside the gene matches. The V gene's germline CDR1 is MNHEY and CDR2 SVGEGT. The CDR3 runs to 15 residues.

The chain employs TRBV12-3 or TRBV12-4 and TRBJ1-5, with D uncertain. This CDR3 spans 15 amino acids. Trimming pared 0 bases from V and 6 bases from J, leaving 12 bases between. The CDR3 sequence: CASSLALGRLQPQHF. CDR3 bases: TGTGCCAGCAGTTTAGCGCTCGGGCGGCTTCAGCCCCAGCATTTT.